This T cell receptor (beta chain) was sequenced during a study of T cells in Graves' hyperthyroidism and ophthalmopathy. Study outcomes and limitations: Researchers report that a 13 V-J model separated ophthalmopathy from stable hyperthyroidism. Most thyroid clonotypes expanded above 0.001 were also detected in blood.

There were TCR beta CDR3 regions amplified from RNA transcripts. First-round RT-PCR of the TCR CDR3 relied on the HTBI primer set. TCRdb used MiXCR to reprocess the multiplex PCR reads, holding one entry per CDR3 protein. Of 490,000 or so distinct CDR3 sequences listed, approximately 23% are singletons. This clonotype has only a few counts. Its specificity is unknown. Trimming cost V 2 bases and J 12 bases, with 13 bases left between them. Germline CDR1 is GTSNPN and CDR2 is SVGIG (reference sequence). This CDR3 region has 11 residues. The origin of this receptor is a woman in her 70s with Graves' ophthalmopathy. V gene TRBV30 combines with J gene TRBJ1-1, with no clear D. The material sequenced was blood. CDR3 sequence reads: CAWSYGGVTFF. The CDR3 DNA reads TGTGCCTGGAGTTATGGCGGAGTAACTTTCTTT. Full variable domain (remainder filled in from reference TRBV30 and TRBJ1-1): SQTIHQWPATLVQPVGSPLSLECTVEGTSNPNLYWYRQAAGRGLQLLFYSVGIGQISSEVPQNLSASRPQDRQFILSSKKLLLSDSGFYLCAWSYGGVTFFGQGTRLTVV.